The 9 T cell receptor beta chains below all came from one sample that was sequenced in a study of T cells in localized non-small cell lung cancer. Clones were sequenced by immunoSEQ multiplex PCR, and TCRdb holds only the in-frame ones, with some missing. Of about 24,000 clones in the sample, about nine tenths were seen once. Sample: peripheral blood, taken before any cancer treatment. These receptors were obtained from a man between 40 and 75 years old with stage I squamous cell lung carcinoma.

The chain combines TRBV2 with TRBJ2-1; TRBD2 matches at 15 bases. Germline assignment: CDR1 SNHLY and CDR2 FYNNEI. The CDR3 covers 18 residues. The V and J ends lost 4 bases and 1 base, in that order; junction bases with no gene match: 5. The CDR3 DNA is TGTGCCAGCAGTGGGGCCGGGACTAGCGGGGGGTCCTACAATGAGCAGTTCTTC. It is translated as CASSGAGTSGGSYNEQFF.

In its sample, this clone was seen a few times. This chain joins TRBV27 and TRBJ2-7, with 8 nucleotides matching TRBD1. Germline loops: CDR1 MNHEY, CDR2 SMNVEV (reference sequence). V was pared by 6 bases and J by 2 bases, with 3 bases of the junction left unmatched. The CDR3 extends over 13 amino acids. This CDR3 reads CASRLTGAYEQYF. The CDR3 nucleotides are TGTGCCAGCAGGCTGACAGGGGCCTACGAGCAGTACTTC.

The chain is built from TRBV27 and TRBJ2-7; TRBD1 matches 10 bases. In germline, CDR1 is MNHEY, CDR2 SMNVEV (reference sequence). The trim removed 4 bases at V and 2 bases at J, leaving 2 bases unmatched. CDR3 length: 14 residues. The CDR3 DNA follows: TGTGCCAGCAGTTGGACAGGGGGTGCCTACGAGCAGTACTTC. It specifies CASSWTGGAYEQYF.

The chain has TRBV6-5 and TRBJ1-2; D may be TRBD1 (5 bases). Trimming cost V 9 bases and J 8 bases, with 19 bases left between them. Germline V gene lookup returns CDR1 MNHEY and CDR2 SVGAGI. The CDR3 is 13 residues long. The CDR3 sequence: CASSPGSVRGYTF. CDR3 in DNA: TGTGCCAGTTCCCCAGGGTCGGTAAGGGGCTACACCTTC.

The rearrangement links TRBV6-6 to TRBJ1-5; no reliable D call. The germline V and J ends were trimmed by 8 bases and 8 bases, with 16 bases remaining between them. The germline gives CDR1 MNHNY, CDR2 SVGAGI (reference sequence). The CDR3 is 13 residues long. CDR3 bases: TGTGCCAGCTCACCGACCCCCGCGAAGCCCCAGCATTTT. It yields the protein CASSPTPAKPQHF.

V usage is TRBV27 and J usage is TRBJ2-1; D is perhaps TRBD1 (6 bases). V was shortened by 3 bases and J by 7 bases, with 13 bases between the two germline ends. The CDR3 runs 14 residues. In germline, CDR1 is MNHEY, CDR2 SMNVEV (reference sequence). This chain's CDR3 is CASSFRGSLNEQFF. CDR3 in DNA: TGTGCCAGCAGTTTCAGGGGTTCCCTAAATGAGCAGTTCTTC.

The chain recombines TRBV21-1 with TRBJ2-5; the listed D gene, TRBD1, was not tested against the DNA. TRBV21-1 has pseudogene status. The CDR3 spans 13 residues. The CDR3 loop is CASSMTGGETQYF. The CDR3 region has the DNA TGTGCCAGCAGCATGACAGGGGGGGAGACCCAGTACTTC.

The chain combines TRBV14 with TRBJ2-5; D possibly matches TRBD1 or TRBD2 (5 bases each). The V gene's germline CDR1 is SGHDN and CDR2 FVKESK. Trimming took 4 bases from V and 3 from J, leaving 15 bases between them. There are 15 residues in the CDR3. CDR3 amino acids: CASSRDGSPKETQYF. As DNA, the CDR3 is TGTGCCAGCAGCCGGGACGGCTCCCCTAAAGAGACCCAGTACTTC.

In its sample, this clone was seen a few times. This sequence joins TRBV7-9 and TRBJ1-2; no firm D call. The CDR3 has 15 residues. V gave up 5 bases and J gave up 3 bases, with 16 bases separating them. CDR1 is SEHNR and CDR2 is FQNEAQ in the germline V gene (reference sequence). CDR3 nucleotides: TGTGCCAGCAGCCCTCCCCTCCAGCCCCACTATGGCTACACCTTC. Its translation: CASSPPLQPHYGYTF. Full variable domain (remainder filled in from reference TRBV7-9 and TRBJ1-2): DTGVSQNPRHKITKRGQNVTFRCDPISEHNRLYWYRQTLGQGPEFLTYFQNEAQLEKSRLLSDRFSAERPKGSFSTLEIQRTEQGDSAMYLCASSPPLQPHYGYTFGSGTRLTVV.